This T cell receptor (beta chain) was observed in a study of shared T cell receptors in the human thymus (dated by TCRdb to the early 2020s). Study-level background: The study investigated the way shared, self-reactive T-cell receptor alpha chains are produced in the human thymus.

The protocol used for the library was the immunoSEQ multiplex PCR assay. TCRdb took over this immuneACCESS table, retaining in-frame rearrangements with V and J assigned. Such tables are incomplete; in checked studies, under half of the missing clones stem from an unresolved V gene, and the remainder is unexplained. The sample table records 72,000 or so clones; 90% to 95% of these occur just once. Less than 0.04% of the sample rests with the top ten. This clone was detected only a few times. Its binding antigen is unknown. One base away there is no much larger clone; base qualities are not given. The receptor was derived from a human donor. The sequenced material came from thymocytes.

The CDR3 region has the sequence CASSQGQSRIGYTIYF. The DNA sequence follows: TGTGCCAGCAGCCAGGGTCAGTCCAGGATCGGATACACCATATATTTT. Recombination joined TRBV4-2 with TRBJ1-3; there is no confident call for the D gene. Its CDR3 holds 16 amino acids, cysteine through phenylalanine. Left in the record is the CDR3 DNA by itself, 48 bases read in frame from the first base. At the junction V is shortened by 3 bases and J by 8 bases, with 20 bases in between. The germline V gene sets CDR1 to LGHNA and CDR2 to YNFKEQ.